This TCR beta chain was documented in a study of shared clonotypes between healthy human individuals. CD45RO-negative, CCR7-selected cells formed the naive CD8 fraction, which excluded terminally differentiated effector memory CD45RA+ cells. Several immunoSEQ plates held equal portions of the genomic DNA taken from each subset. TCRdb's copy holds only in-frame clones and misses some; the assay was immunoSEQ multiplex PCR. The repertoire has about 2.1 million clones, 85% to 95% of them found once; the top ten carry about 1.5%. This CDR3 comprises 15 residues. J lost 1 base, V lost 5 bases, and 6 bases had no gene match. Germline CDR1 SEHNR, CDR2 FQNEAQ (reference sequence).

V and J are TRBV7-9 and TRBJ2-5, with 8 bases that match TRBD2. The TCR originated in a man younger than 30 in good health. Some clones in this sample may be carry-over from other donors' samples. Sequenced material: naive CD8+ T cells from PBMCs. The CDR3 sequence is CASSREGGVQETQYF. The CDR3 nucleotides read TGTGCCAGCAGCCGGGAGGGGGGCGTCCAAGAGACCCAGTACTTC.